The rows below give T cell receptor beta chains drawn from one sample of a study of cytomegalovirus exposure and HLA in healthy donors. The protocol was immunoSEQ multiplex PCR, while the TCRdb copy is restricted to in-frame clones and leaves out a portion. The sample has roughly 130,000 clones; roughly 84% are singletons. Sequencing used PBMCs. These receptors came from a woman between 18 and 29 years old in good health and CMV-seropositive. CDR3s include the opening cysteine and the closing phenylalanine or tryptophan. A D gene is named only where the DNA matches it firmly. Clone size is not always given. Where it is, it says once, few, many or a class for expanded clones.

cdr3_nt: TGTGCCAGCACCCAGGGAACTAGCGGGGGCGGCAAAAACATTCAGTACTTC; cdr3_aa: CASTQGTSGGGKNIQYF; v_call: TRBV27; j_call: TRBJ2-4; d_call: TRBD2; clone_size: -
cdr3_nt: TGTGCCAGCAGCGCCCAGGGGGCCGGATACAATGAGCAGTTCTTC; cdr3_aa: CASSAQGAGYNEQFF; v_call: TRBV7-3; j_call: TRBJ2-1; d_call: TRBD1; clone_size: -
cdr3_nt: TGCGCCAGCAGCTTGGGGGTGGGGGGGATCAACGAGCAGTACTTC; cdr3_aa: CASSLGVGGINEQYF; v_call: TRBV5-1; j_call: TRBJ2-7; d_call: TRBD2; clone_size: -
cdr3_nt: TGTGCCAGCAATTCAGGACAGGGACCTGGCTACACCTTC; cdr3_aa: CASNSGQGPGYTF; v_call: TRBV28; j_call: TRBJ1-2; d_call: TRBD1; clone_size: -
cdr3_nt: TGTGCCAGCTCCCCCACCGAGCATCAGCCCCAGCATTTT; cdr3_aa: CASSPTEHQPQHF; v_call: TRBV6-1; j_call: TRBJ1-5; d_call: -; clone_size: -
cdr3_nt: TGTGCCAGCAGCTCCGGACAGGTCCTTGGTCAGCCCCAGCATTTT; cdr3_aa: CASSSGQVLGQPQHF; v_call: TRBV6-5; j_call: TRBJ1-5; d_call: TRBD1; clone_size: -
cdr3_nt: TGTGCCAGCAGTCGCGAGGGTATCGTCAACTATGGCTACACCTTC; cdr3_aa: CASSREGIVNYGYTF; v_call: TRBV2; j_call: TRBJ1-2; d_call: -; clone_size: -
cdr3_nt: TGTGCCAGTAGTATAGGGAAGGGGTATAGCAATCAGCCCCAGCATTTT; cdr3_aa: CASSIGKGYSNQPQHF; v_call: TRBV19; j_call: TRBJ1-5; d_call: -; clone_size: -
cdr3_nt: TGTGCCAGCACCGCGACAGGCAACTCTAACTATGGCTACACCTTC; cdr3_aa: CASTATGNSNYGYTF; v_call: TRBV28; j_call: TRBJ1-2; d_call: -; clone_size: -
cdr3_nt: TGTGCCAGTAGTATTACAGGGGGTGACACTGAAGCTTTCTTT; cdr3_aa: CASSITGGDTEAFF; v_call: TRBV19; j_call: TRBJ1-1; d_call: TRBD1; clone_size: -
cdr3_nt: TGTGCCAGCAGTGAGGAAATAAGCGGGGGGGCGGGAAATGAGCAGTTCTTC; cdr3_aa: CASSEEISGGAGNEQFF; v_call: TRBV6-1; j_call: TRBJ2-1; d_call: TRBD2; clone_size: -
cdr3_nt: TGCGCCAGCAGTGAGGCGACAGTTGAAGGGGAGACCCAGTACTTC; cdr3_aa: CASSEATVEGETQYF; v_call: TRBV10-2; j_call: TRBJ2-5; d_call: -; clone_size: -
cdr3_nt: TGTGCCAGCAGCGCGATCGGGACAGGGTTGTATGGCTACACCTTC; cdr3_aa: CASSAIGTGLYGYTF; v_call: TRBV2; j_call: TRBJ1-2; d_call: TRBD1; clone_size: -
cdr3_nt: TGTGCCAGCAGTGAAATGGGCTATCAGCCCCAGCATTTT; cdr3_aa: CASSEMGYQPQHF; v_call: TRBV2; j_call: TRBJ1-5; d_call: -; clone_size: -
cdr3_nt: TGTGCCAGTAGTGGAGACAGGGGGCGAGGGGATACTGAAGCTTTCTTT; cdr3_aa: CASSGDRGRGDTEAFF; v_call: TRBV19; j_call: TRBJ1-1; d_call: TRBD1; clone_size: -
cdr3_nt: TGTGCCAGCAGCCCGCCCCTGGCAGGGTCTAACTATGGCTACACCTTC; cdr3_aa: CASSPPLAGSNYGYTF; v_call: TRBV7-9; j_call: TRBJ1-2; d_call: -; clone_size: -
cdr3_nt: TGTGCCATTGGCGGGATATTCGACACCGGGGAGCTGTTTTTT; cdr3_aa: CAIGGIFDTGELFF; v_call: TRBV19; j_call: TRBJ2-2; d_call: -; clone_size: -
cdr3_nt: TGCGCCAGCAGTGACCTACCCTATTCACCCCTCCACTTT; cdr3_aa: CASSDLPYSPLHF; v_call: TRBV10-2; j_call: TRBJ1-6; d_call: -; clone_size: -
cdr3_nt: TGTGCCAGCGTGTTACAGGGGGTTAATTCACCCCTCCACTTT; cdr3_aa: CASVLQGVNSPLHF; v_call: TRBV6-5; j_call: TRBJ1-6; d_call: TRBD1; clone_size: -
cdr3_nt: TGTGCCAGCAGGAAACAGGGTGGGTACGAGCAGTACTTC; cdr3_aa: CASRKQGGYEQYF; v_call: TRBV2; j_call: TRBJ2-7; d_call: -; clone_size: -
cdr3_nt: TGTGCCAGCAGTCAGCGGGGGCCCGCCTACGAGCAGTACTTC; cdr3_aa: CASSQRGPAYEQYF; v_call: TRBV6-1; j_call: TRBJ2-7; d_call: TRBD2; clone_size: -
cdr3_nt: TGTGCCAGTAGTCAAGGACAGGGGAATCAGCCCCAGCATTTT; cdr3_aa: CASSQGQGNQPQHF; v_call: TRBV19; j_call: TRBJ1-5; d_call: TRBD1; clone_size: -
cdr3_nt: TGTGCCAGCAGCGTAGTGGACAACCTCGGCGGTACGCAGTATTTT; cdr3_aa: CASSVVDNLGGTQYF; v_call: TRBV9; j_call: TRBJ2-3; d_call: -; clone_size: few
cdr3_nt: TGTGCCAGCAGTTCCCCTTTTTCAGATACGCAGTATTTT; cdr3_aa: CASSSPFSDTQYF; v_call: TRBV5-4; j_call: TRBJ2-3; d_call: -; clone_size: -
cdr3_nt: TGTGCCAGCAAGACCGACGGTGCGCGGGGAAACACCATATATTTT; cdr3_aa: CASKTDGARGNTIYF; v_call: TRBV2; j_call: TRBJ1-3; d_call: -; clone_size: -